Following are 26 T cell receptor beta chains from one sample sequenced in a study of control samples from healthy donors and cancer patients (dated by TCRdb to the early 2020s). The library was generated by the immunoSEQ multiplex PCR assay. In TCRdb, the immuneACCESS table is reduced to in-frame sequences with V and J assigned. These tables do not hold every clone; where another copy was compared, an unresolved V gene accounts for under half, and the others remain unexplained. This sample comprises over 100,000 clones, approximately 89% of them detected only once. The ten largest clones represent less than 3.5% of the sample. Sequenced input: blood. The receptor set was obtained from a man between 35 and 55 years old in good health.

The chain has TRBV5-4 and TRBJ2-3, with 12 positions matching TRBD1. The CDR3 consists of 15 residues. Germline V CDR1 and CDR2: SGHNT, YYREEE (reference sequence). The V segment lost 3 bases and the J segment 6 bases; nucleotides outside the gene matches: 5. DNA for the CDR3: TGTGCCAGCAGCTGGGGACAGGGGGCGATCGATACGCAGTATTTT. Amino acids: CASSWGQGAIDTQYF.

CDR3 bases: TGTGCCAGCAGCTACGGGGGCAGTTTTTCACCCCTCCACTTT. Its translation is CASSYGGSFSPLHF. This sequence joins TRBV27 and TRBJ1-6, with D perhaps matching TRBD1 (6 bases). V lost 6 bases to trimming and J lost 9 bases, with 15 bases between them. The CDR3 totals 14 residues. CDR1 is MNHEY and CDR2 is SMNVEV in the germline V gene (reference sequence).

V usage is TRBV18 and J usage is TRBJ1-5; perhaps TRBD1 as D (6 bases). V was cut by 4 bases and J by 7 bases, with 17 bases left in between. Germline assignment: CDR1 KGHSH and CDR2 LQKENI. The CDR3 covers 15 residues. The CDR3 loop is CASSQNPGQGQPQHF. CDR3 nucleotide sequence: TGTGCCAGCTCACAAAATCCGGGACAAGGACAGCCCCAGCATTTT.

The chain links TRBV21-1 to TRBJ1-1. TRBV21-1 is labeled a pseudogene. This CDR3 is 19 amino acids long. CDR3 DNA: TGTGCCAGCAGCAAAGGGCTCCCAAAAGACGGTTTAATGAACACTGAAGCTTTCTTT. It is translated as CASSKGLPKDGLMNTEAFF.

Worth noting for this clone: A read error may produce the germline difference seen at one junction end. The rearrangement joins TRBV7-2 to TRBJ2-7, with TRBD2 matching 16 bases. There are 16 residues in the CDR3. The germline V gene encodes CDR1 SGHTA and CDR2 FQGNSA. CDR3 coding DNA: TGTGCCAGCAGCTTCCACGGGACTAGCGGGGGGGCCGCGATGAACTTC. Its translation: CASSFHGTSGGAAMNF.

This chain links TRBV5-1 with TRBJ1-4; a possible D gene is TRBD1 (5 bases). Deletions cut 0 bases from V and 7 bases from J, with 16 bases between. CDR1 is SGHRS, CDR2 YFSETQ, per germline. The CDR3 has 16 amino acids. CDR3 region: CASSLGGRGGTEKLFF. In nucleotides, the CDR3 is TGCGCCAGCAGCTTGGGAGGCCGGGGCGGAACTGAAAAACTGTTTTTT. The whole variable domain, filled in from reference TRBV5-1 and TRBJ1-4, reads KAGVTQTPRYLIKTRGQQVTLSCSPISGHRSVSWYQQTPGQGLQFLFEYFSETQRNKGNFPGRFSGRQFSNSRSEMNVSTLELGDSALYLCASSLGGRGGTEKLFFGSGTQLSVL.

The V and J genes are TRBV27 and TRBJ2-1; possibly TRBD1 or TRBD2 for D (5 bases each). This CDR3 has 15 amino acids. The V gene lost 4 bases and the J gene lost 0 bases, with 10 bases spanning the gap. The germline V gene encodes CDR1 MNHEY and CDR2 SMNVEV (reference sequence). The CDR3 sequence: CASSSGQSSYNEQFF. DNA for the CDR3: TGTGCCAGCAGTTCGGGGCAGAGCTCCTACAATGAGCAGTTCTTC.

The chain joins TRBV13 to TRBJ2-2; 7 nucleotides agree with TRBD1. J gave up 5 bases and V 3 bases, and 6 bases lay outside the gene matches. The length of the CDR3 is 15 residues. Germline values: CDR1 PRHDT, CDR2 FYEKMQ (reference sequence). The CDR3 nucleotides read TGTGCCAGCAGCTTTACAGGGGTCCAGACCGGGGAGCTGTTTTTT. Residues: CASSFTGVQTGELFF.

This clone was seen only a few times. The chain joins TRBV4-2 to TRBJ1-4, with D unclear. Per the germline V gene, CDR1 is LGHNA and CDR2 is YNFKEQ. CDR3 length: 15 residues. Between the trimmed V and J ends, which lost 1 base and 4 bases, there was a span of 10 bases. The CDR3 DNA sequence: TGTGCCAGCAGCCAAGTTGGGTCCGATAATGAAAAACTGTTTTTT. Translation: CASSQVGSDNEKLFF.

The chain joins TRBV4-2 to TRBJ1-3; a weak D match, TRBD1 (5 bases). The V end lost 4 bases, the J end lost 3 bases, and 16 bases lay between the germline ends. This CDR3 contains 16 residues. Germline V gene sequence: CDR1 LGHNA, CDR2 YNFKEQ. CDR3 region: CASSPGTLSNGNTIYF. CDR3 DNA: TGTGCCAGCAGCCCGGGGACGCTGTCTAATGGAAACACCATATATTTT.

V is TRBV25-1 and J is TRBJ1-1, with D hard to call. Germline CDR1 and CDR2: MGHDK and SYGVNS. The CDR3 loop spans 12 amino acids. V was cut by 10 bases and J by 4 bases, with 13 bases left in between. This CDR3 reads CATTTLGTEAFF. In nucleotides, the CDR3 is TGTGCCACCACCACGCTGGGCACTGAAGCTTTCTTT.

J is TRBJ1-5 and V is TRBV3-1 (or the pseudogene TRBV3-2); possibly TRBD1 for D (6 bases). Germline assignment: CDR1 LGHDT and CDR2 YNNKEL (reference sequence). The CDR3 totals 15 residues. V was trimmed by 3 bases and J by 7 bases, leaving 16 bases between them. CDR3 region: CASSHGTGFSQPQHF. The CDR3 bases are TGTGCCAGCAGCCATGGAACAGGGTTTTCACAGCCCCAGCATTTT.

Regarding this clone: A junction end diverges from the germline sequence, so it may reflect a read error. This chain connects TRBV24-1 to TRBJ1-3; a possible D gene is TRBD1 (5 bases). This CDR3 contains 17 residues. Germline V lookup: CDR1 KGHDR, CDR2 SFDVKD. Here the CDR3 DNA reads TGTGCCACAAGTGGTTTCCTGGACACGGCCTCTGGAAACACCATATATTTT. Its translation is CATSGFLDTASGNTIYF.

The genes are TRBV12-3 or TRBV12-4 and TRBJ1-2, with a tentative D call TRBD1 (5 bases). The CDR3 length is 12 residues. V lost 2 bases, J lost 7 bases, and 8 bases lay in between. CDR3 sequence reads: CASSLWGVGYTF. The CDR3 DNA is TGTGCCAGCAGTTTATGGGGGGTTGGCTACACCTTC.

CDR3 DNA: TGTGCCAGCAGGCCAAGCGGGGCACCGAACACTGAAGCTTTCTTT. Protein product: CASRPSGAPNTEAFF. The chain recombines TRBV28 with TRBJ1-1, with TRBD1 as a possible D gene (5 bases). Germline V gene sequence: CDR1 MDHEN, CDR2 SYDVKM. The CDR3 consists of 15 residues. The ends were cut back, 6 bases at V and 1 base at J, with 15 bases in the middle.

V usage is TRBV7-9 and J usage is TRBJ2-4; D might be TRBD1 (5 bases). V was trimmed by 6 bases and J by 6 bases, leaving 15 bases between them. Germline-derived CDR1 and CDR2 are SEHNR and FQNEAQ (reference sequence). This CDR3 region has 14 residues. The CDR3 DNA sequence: TGTGCCAGCAGGGGGCCTAGACAGCCAAACATTCAGTACTTC. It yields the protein CASRGPRQPNIQYF.

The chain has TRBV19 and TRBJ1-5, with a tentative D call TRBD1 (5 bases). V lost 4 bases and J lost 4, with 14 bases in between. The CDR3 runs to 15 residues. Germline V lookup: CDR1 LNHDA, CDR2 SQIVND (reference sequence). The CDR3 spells CASSRGRLENQPQHF. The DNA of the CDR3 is TGTGCCAGTAGTAGGGGACGTCTGGAGAATCAGCCCCAGCATTTT.

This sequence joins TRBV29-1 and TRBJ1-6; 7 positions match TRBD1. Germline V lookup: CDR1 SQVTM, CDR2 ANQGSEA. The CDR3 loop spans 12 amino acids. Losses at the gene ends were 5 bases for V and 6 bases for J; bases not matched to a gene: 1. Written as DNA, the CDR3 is TGCAGCGTTCGGGACAGTAATTCACCCCTCCACTTT. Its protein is CSVRDSNSPLHF.

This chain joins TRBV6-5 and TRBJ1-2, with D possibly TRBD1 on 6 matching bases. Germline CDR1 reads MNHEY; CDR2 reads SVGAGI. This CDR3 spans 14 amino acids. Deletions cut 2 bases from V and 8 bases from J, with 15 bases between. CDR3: CASSYDTGSRGYTF. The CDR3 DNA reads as TGTGCCAGCAGTTACGATACAGGGTCTCGGGGCTACACCTTC.

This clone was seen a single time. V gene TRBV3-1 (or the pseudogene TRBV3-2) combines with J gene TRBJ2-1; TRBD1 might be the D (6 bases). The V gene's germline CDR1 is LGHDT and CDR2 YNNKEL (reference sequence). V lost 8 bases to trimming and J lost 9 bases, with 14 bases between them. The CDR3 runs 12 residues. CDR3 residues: CASSRGLGEQFF. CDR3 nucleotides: TGTGCCAGCTCGAGGGGGTTGGGTGAGCAGTTCTTC.

In DNA form, the CDR3 reads TGTGCCAGCCAAGACAGGGGAAAAGGAAACACCATATATTTT. It codes for CASQDRGKGNTIYF. The chain uses TRBV19 and TRBJ1-3, with 8 bases fitting TRBD1. The CDR3 totals 14 residues. CDR1 LNHDA and CDR2 SQIVND come from the germline V gene (reference sequence). Trimming cost V 9 bases and J 4 bases; bases outside gene matches: 8.

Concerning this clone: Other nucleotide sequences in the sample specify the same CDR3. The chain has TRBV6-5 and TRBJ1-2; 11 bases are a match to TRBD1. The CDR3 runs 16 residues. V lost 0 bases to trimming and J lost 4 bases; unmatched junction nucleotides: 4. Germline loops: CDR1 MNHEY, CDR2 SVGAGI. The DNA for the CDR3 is TGTGCCAGCAGTTACTCGAGGACAGGGGGCAGCTATGGCTACACCTTC. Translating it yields CASSYSRTGGSYGYTF.

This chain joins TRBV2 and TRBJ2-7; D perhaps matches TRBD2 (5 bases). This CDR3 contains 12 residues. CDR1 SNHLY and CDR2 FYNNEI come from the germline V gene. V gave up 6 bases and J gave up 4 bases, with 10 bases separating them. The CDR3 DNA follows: TGTGCCAGCAGGGGTCTAGCTTACGAGCAGTACTTC. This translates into CASRGLAYEQYF.

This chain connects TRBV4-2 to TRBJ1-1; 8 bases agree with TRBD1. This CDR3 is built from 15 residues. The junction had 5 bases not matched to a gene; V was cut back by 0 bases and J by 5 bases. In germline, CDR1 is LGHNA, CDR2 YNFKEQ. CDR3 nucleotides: TGTGCCAGCAGCCAAGACCAGACAGGGGTTACTGAAGCTTTCTTT. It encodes CASSQDQTGVTEAFF.

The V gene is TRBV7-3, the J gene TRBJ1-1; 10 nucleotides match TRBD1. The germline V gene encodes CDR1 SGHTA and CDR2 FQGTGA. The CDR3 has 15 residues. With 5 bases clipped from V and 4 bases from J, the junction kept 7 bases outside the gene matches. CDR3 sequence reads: CASSPRQGASTEAFF. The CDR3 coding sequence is TGTGCCAGCAGCCCGAGACAGGGGGCGTCCACTGAAGCTTTCTTT.

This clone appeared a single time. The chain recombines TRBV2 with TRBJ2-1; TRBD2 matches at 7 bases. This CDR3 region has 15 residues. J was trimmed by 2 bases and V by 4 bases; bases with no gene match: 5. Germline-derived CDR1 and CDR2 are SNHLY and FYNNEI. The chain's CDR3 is CASSGSGSTYNEQFF. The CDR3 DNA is TGTGCCAGCAGTGGTAGCGGGTCCACCTACAATGAGCAGTTCTTC.